The source of this T cell receptor beta chain is a study of cytomegalovirus exposure and HLA in healthy donors. Background on the study: In an earlier analysis, 117 million unique TCR beta sequences were found from about 180 million T cells. Study-wide results and caveats: V- and J-gene trimming of TCR beta was linked (in a later analysis) to a missense DCLRE1C variant. Later work associated roughly 15,000 TCR beta sequences with HLA alleles at 0.05 false discovery rate.

Use of 60 Vbeta and 13 Jbeta primers characterized the PCR. The assay was immunoSEQ multiplex PCR, and TCRdb's table has in-frame clones only and misses some. The sample holds 85,000 to 100,000 clones, approximately 86% seen once. As to this clone: Its antigen is unknown.

Between the trimmed V and J ends, which lost 1 base and 4 bases, there was a span of 10 bases. This CDR3 region has 15 residues. Germline CDR1 reads SEHNR; CDR2 reads FQNEAQ (reference sequence). This receptor was obtained from a young man in good health and CMV-seropositive. The sequenced sample was PBMCs. V gene TRBV7-9 combines with J gene TRBJ2-2; a weak D match, TRBD2 (5 bases). The CDR3 region has the DNA TGTGCCAGCAGCTTAGGACGAGGGCCCACCGGGGAGCTGTTTTTT. Translation gives CASSLGRGPTGELFF.